This section outlines one T cell receptor beta chain sequence together with its context. As yet, its antigen is unknown. These data come from a study of graft-versus-host responses after intestinal transplantation. Across the whole study: Multivisceral, liver-intestinal, or isolated intestinal transplants were received by the recipients. Uniformly, recipients were administered anti-thymocyte globulin induction with subsequent tacrolimus and steroids for approximately three years.

Regarding the study as a whole: Graft-donor T cell macrochimerism coincided with high graft-versus-host to host-versus-graft clonal ratios in allografts.

The V gene lost 2 bases and the J gene lost 8 bases, with 6 bases spanning the gap. The CDR3 contains 10 residues. In germline, CDR1 is GTSNPN, CDR2 SVGIG (reference sequence). Libraries were prepared by immunoSEQ multiplex PCR; TCRdb keeps only in-frame clonotypes and omits some of them. The repertoire holds about 45,000 clones, around nine tenths seen once, with under 4.5% in the top ten. Source: PBMCs, taken 524 days after transplant. The receptor's source is a human patient who received an intestinal transplant, so some T cells may come from the graft donor. The chain uses TRBV30 and TRBJ1-1; D not resolved. The CDR3 here is CAWSRIEAFF. CDR3 nucleotides: TGTGCCTGGAGTCGAATAGAAGCTTTCTTT.